This T cell receptor (beta chain) was identified in a study of CD8 T cells in Susac syndrome. Findings and caveats of the study: The number of individuals included in the study's TCR sequencing and HLA analysis was acknowledged as relatively small.

A remark on this clonotype: No antigen is known for it.

V dropped 5 bases and J dropped 4 bases, with 20 bases sitting between them. The CDR3 has 16 amino acids. CDR1 MNHNY and CDR2 SVGAGI come from the germline V gene (reference sequence). cDNA came from about 0.5 to 1 ug RNA primed by random hexamers. TCRdb passed the immunoSEQ multiplex PCR reads through MiXCR, listing each CDR3 protein once. The table includes 95,000 to 150,000 distinct CDR3 sequences, around 94% detected once. The clonotype was recovered from a human donor in good health. The chain combines TRBV6-6 with TRBJ1-2; TRBD1 is a possible D gene (5 bases). Source material: CD4+ T cells from PBMCs. CDR3 sequence reads: CASSGGDKGGSYGYTF. CDR3 sequence (DNA): TGTGCCAGCAGTGGAGGGGATAAGGGAGGATCCTATGGCTACACCTTC.